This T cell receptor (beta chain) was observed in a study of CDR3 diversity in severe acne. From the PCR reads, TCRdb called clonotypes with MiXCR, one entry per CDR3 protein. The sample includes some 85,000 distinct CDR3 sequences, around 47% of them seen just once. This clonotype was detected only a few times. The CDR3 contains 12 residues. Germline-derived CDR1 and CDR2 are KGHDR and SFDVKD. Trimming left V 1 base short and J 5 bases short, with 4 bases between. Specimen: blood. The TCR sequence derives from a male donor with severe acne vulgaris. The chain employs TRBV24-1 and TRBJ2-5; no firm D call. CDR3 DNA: TGTGCCACCAGTGATTTAGGGGAGACCCAGTACTTC. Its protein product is CATSDLGETQYF.